Each of the 27 T cell receptor beta chains below was sequenced from the same sample in a study of cytomegalovirus exposure and HLA in healthy donors. Primers included in the PCR were 60 Vbeta and 13 Jbeta primers. Some clones are missing from TCRdb's copy, which holds only in-frame ones; the method was immunoSEQ multiplex PCR. In the table there are some 76,000 clones, just over 85% of which are singletons. Sequenced input: PBMCs. Receptors originate from a woman aged 25 to 45 in good health and CMV-seronegative.

The CDR3 spells CASRIYRGEAVDTQYF. The DNA of the CDR3 is TGTGCCAGCAGAATATATAGAGGGGAGGCGGTAGATACGCAGTATTTT. The rearrangement links TRBV28 to TRBJ2-3; TRBD2 is a possible D gene (6 bases). The CDR3 is made up of 16 amino acids. Trimming left V 6 bases short and J 5 bases short, with 21 bases between. Germline assignment: CDR1 MDHEN and CDR2 SYDVKM.

J is TRBJ1-5 and V is TRBV11-2; D is possibly TRBD1 (6 bases). With 5 bases removed from V and 3 bases from J, the gap between germline ends came to 14 bases. CDR1 is SGHAT and CDR2 is FQNNGV in the germline V gene. The CDR3 sequence is 15 residues long. CDR3 protein: CASSGTGTNNQPQHF. CDR3 coding DNA: TGTGCCAGCAGCGGAACCGGGACAAACAATCAGCCCCAGCATTTT. The whole variable domain, remainder taken from reference TRBV11-2 and TRBJ1-5, is EAGVAQSPRYKIIEKRQSVAFWCNPISGHATLYWYQQILGQGPKLLIQFQNNGVVDDSQLPKDRFSAERLKGVDSTLKIQPAKLEDSAVYLCASSGTGTNNQPQHFGDGTRLSIL.

V and J are TRBV10-3 and TRBJ2-7, with D possibly matching TRBD2 (6 bases). CDR3 length: 15 residues. The germline V gene encodes CDR1 ENHRY and CDR2 SYGVKD. The ends were cut back, 4 bases at V and 0 bases at J, with 13 bases in the middle. CDR3 sequence reads: CAISVSGGTSYEQYF. CDR3 nucleotides: TGTGCCATCAGTGTCTCCGGGGGAACCTCCTACGAGCAGTACTTC.

The chain employs TRBV6-1 and TRBJ2-2; 7 nucleotides align to TRBD1. V was pared by 2 bases and J by 1 base, with 4 bases of the junction left unmatched. Germline V gene sequence: CDR1 MNHNS, CDR2 SASEGT. The CDR3 length is 16 residues. The CDR3 region has the DNA TGTGCCAGCAGTGAAAGGACAGGCCGGAACACCGGGGAGCTGTTTTTT. Residues: CASSERTGRNTGELFF.

The chain links TRBV4-1 to TRBJ1-1; TRBD1 aligns across 7 bases. The germline V gene has CDR1 MGHRA and CDR2 YSYEKL. With 5 bases clipped from V and 4 bases from J, the junction kept 13 bases outside the gene matches. The CDR3 is 16 amino acids. The CDR3 nucleotides are TGCGCCAGCAGCGATATGGGACAGAACAAAGGCACTGAAGCTTTCTTT. Its protein product is CASSDMGQNKGTEAFF.

This sequence joins TRBV6-4 and TRBJ1-5; D perhaps matches TRBD1 (6 bases). Germline loops: CDR1 MRHNA, CDR2 SNTAGT. This CDR3 is 13 amino acids long. Trimming left V 6 bases short and J 3 bases short, with 9 bases between. Written as DNA, the CDR3 is TGTGCCAGCAGCGGGACAAACAATCAGCCCCAGCATTTT. Protein product: CASSGTNNQPQHF.

V is TRBV28 and J is TRBJ1-2; 8 bases agree with TRBD1. V was pared by 6 bases and J by 6 bases, with 12 bases of the junction left unmatched. Germline CDR1 reads MDHEN; CDR2 reads SYDVKM. The CDR3 has 15 amino acids. The CDR3 loop reads CASRIRGQGNNGYTF. The DNA of the CDR3 is TGTGCCAGCAGAATCCGTGGACAGGGTAATAATGGCTACACCTTC.

The chain carries TRBV6-4 and TRBJ2-1; weak D call: TRBD2 (6 bases). The V end lost 0 bases, the J end lost 0 bases, and 9 bases lay between the germline ends. Germline assignment: CDR1 MRHNA and CDR2 SNTAGT. This CDR3 has 16 amino acids. The CDR3 spells CASSDSGGVSYNEQFF. CDR3 coding DNA: TGTGCCAGCAGTGACTCCGGCGGGGTCTCCTACAATGAGCAGTTCTTC.

A single count supports this clone. The chain links TRBV11-2 to TRBJ1-1, with D perhaps TRBD1 (6 bases). The germline V gene encodes CDR1 SGHAT and CDR2 FQNNGV. The germline V and J ends were trimmed by 6 bases and 1 base, with 9 bases remaining between them. The CDR3 sequence is 13 residues long. The CDR3 region is CASSSTGNTEAFF. The CDR3 DNA is TGTGCCAGCAGTTCGACAGGGAACACTGAAGCTTTCTTT.

V gene TRBV7-6 combines with J gene TRBJ1-2; 10 bases align to TRBD1. CDR1 is SGHVS, CDR2 FNYEAQ, per germline. With V trimmed by 1 base and J by 5 bases, 1 base remained unmatched. This CDR3 comprises 14 residues. The CDR3 nucleotides are TGTGCCAGCAGCTTAGGGGACAGGGGTTATGGCTACACCTTC. Protein: CASSLGDRGYGYTF.

V usage is TRBV28 and J usage is TRBJ2-7; 12 bases line up with TRBD1. The CDR3 runs 15 residues. Trimming cost V 3 bases and J 7 bases; bases outside gene matches: 7. From germline, CDR1 is MDHEN and CDR2 SYDVKM. CDR3 amino acids: CASSFWGQGAQEQYF. In DNA, the CDR3 is TGTGCCAGCAGTTTTTGGGGACAGGGGGCGCAGGAGCAGTACTTC. Together with reference TRBV28 and TRBJ2-7, the CDR3 gives the full variable domain: DVKVTQSSRYLVKRTGEKVFLECVQDMDHENMFWYRQDPGLGLRLIYFSYDVKMKEKGDIPEGYSVSREKKERFSLILESASTNQTSMYLCASSFWGQGAQEQYFGPGTRLTVT.

This clone is a singleton in its sample. V usage is TRBV6-6 and J usage is TRBJ2-2, with 7 positions matching TRBD1. Germline CDR1 is MNHNY and CDR2 is SVGAGI (reference sequence). After removal of 5 bases from V and 6 bases from J, the junction contained 9 bases not matched to a gene. This CDR3 contains 15 residues. CDR3 DNA: TGTGCCAGCAGTAGAGACAGGGAGAGCGCCGGGGAGCTGTTTTTT. Translation gives CASSRDRESAGELFF.

This clone has only a few counts. This chain links TRBV6-5 with TRBJ2-7; 10 bases agree with TRBD2. This CDR3 is 15 amino acids long. Trimming cost V 6 bases and J 3 bases; bases outside gene matches: 8. The germline V gene encodes CDR1 MNHEY and CDR2 SVGAGI. CDR3 nucleotide sequence: TGTGCCAGCAGCGTATATAGCGGGAGGAGCTACGAGCAGTACTTC. Its translation: CASSVYSGRSYEQYF.

This clone is a singleton in its sample. The chain recombines TRBV28 with TRBJ2-1; 8 bases match TRBD2. Germline V CDR1 and CDR2: MDHEN, SYDVKM. CDR3 size: 14 residues. The CDR3: CAQGTSGRINEQFF. The CDR3 coding sequence is TGTGCACAGGGAACTAGCGGAAGAATCAATGAGCAGTTCTTC.

The chain joins TRBV5-1 to TRBJ2-1; D is unresolved. The V and J ends lost 0 bases and 7 bases respectively, with 5 bases between them. Germline V lookup: CDR1 SGHRS, CDR2 YFSETQ. This CDR3 is built from 12 residues. CDR3 in amino acids: CASSLVVNEQFF. As DNA, the CDR3 is TGCGCCAGCAGCTTGGTAGTAAATGAGCAGTTCTTC.

This rearrangement joins TRBV11-1 to TRBJ2-1; TRBD2 matches at 8 bases. J lost 10 bases, V lost 4 bases, and 12 bases had no gene match. CDR1 SGHAT and CDR2 FQDESV come from the germline V gene (reference sequence). The CDR3 consists of 15 residues. The CDR3 loop reads CASSSRGGGPGEQFF. CDR3 DNA: TGTGCCAGCAGCTCCCGGGGGGGCGGCCCGGGAGAGCAGTTCTTC.

V gene TRBV7-8 combines with J gene TRBJ2-7; the match to TRBD2 covers 9 bases. With 1 base clipped from V and 2 bases from J, the junction kept 3 bases outside the gene matches. There are 15 residues in the CDR3. Looked up from germline, CDR1 is SGHVS and CDR2 is FQNEAQ. CDR3 loop: CASSLGAGGPYEQYF. CDR3 nucleotides: TGTGCCAGCAGCTTAGGGGCGGGAGGGCCCTACGAGCAGTACTTC.

The rearrangement uses TRBV19 and TRBJ2-3; 9 bases match TRBD2. CDR3 length: 16 amino acids. The J segment lost 3 bases and the V segment lost 1 base, leaving 5 bases of the junction unmatched. Looked up from germline, CDR1 is LNHDA and CDR2 is SQIVND (reference sequence). The CDR3 nucleotides read TGTGCCAGTAGTATAGGGGCTAGCGGGAAGACAGATACGCAGTATTTT. It translates to CASSIGASGKTDTQYF.

The chain recombines TRBV7-2 with TRBJ1-2; 9 bases are shared with TRBD1. Unmatched junction bases numbered 6, after V lost 4 bases and J lost 3 bases. Germline loops: CDR1 SGHTA, CDR2 FQGNSA. This CDR3 is built from 15 residues. The CDR3 protein is CASSYRQGGDYGYTF. CDR3 DNA: TGTGCCAGCAGCTACCGACAGGGGGGGGACTATGGCTACACCTTC.

A single count supports this clone. V gene TRBV5-1 combines with J gene TRBJ1-1; 8 bases fit TRBD1. This CDR3 spans 15 amino acids. The V segment lost 2 bases and the J segment 10 bases; nucleotides outside the gene matches: 13. Germline CDR1 reads SGHRS; CDR2 reads YFSETQ. CDR3 sequence reads: CASSFSGTGGGVAFF. As DNA, the CDR3 is TGCGCCAGCAGCTTCTCCGGGACAGGCGGGGGAGTAGCTTTCTTT.

The chain couples TRBV29-1 to TRBJ2-2, with 9 bases fitting TRBD1. This CDR3 has 16 residues. J lost 1 base, V lost 6 bases, and 9 bases had no gene match. CDR1 and CDR2 from the germline V gene are SQVTM and ANQGSEA. The CDR3 DNA follows: TGCAGCGTGGCCTCCGGGACAGGGTGGAACACCGGGGAGCTGTTTTTT. As protein: CSVASGTGWNTGELFF.

The chain has TRBV18 and TRBJ2-3; D is perhaps TRBD2 (5 bases). The CDR3 totals 14 residues. The germline CDR1 and CDR2 sequences are KGHSH and LQKENI. Trimming took 5 bases from V and 4 from J, leaving 13 bases between them. The CDR3 spells CASSNPGSPDTQYF. CDR3 DNA: TGTGCCAGCTCAAACCCGGGGAGCCCAGATACGCAGTATTTT.

V and J are TRBV7-6 and TRBJ2-1; 8 nucleotides agree with TRBD1. Trimming cost V 1 base and J 6 bases; bases outside gene matches: 8. The germline CDR1 and CDR2 sequences are SGHVS and FNYEAQ. The CDR3 sequence is 16 residues long. The CDR3 region has the DNA TGTGCCAGCAGCTTAGGGCTGGACAGGGACCCCAATGAGCAGTTCTTC. It is translated as CASSLGLDRDPNEQFF.

The chain combines TRBV27 with TRBJ2-5; the match to TRBD2 covers 10 bases. Germline V gives CDR1 MNHEY, CDR2 SMNVEV (reference sequence). The V gene end was trimmed by 6 bases and the J gene end by 5 bases; junction bases not matched to a gene: 3. The CDR3 totals 13 residues. The CDR3 DNA sequence: TGTGCCAGCAGCCGTAGCGGGAGGGAGACCCAGTACTTC. It codes for CASSRSGRETQYF.

This clone occurred once. J is TRBJ2-5 and V is TRBV7-9, with 9 bases aligning to TRBD1. Losses at the gene ends were 1 base for V and 11 bases for J; bases not matched to a gene: 11. CDR1 is SEHNR and CDR2 is FQNEAQ in the germline V gene (reference sequence). The CDR3 has 15 amino acids. The CDR3 loop is CASSLVTGTGREQYF. For the CDR3, the DNA is TGTGCCAGCAGCTTAGTAACCGGGACAGGGAGAGAGCAGTACTTC.

The CDR3, as DNA: TGTGCCAGCAGCTTGAGAAGAGGGTACACTGAAGCTTTCTTT. It encodes CASSLRRGYTEAFF. J is TRBJ1-1 and V is TRBV5-5, with D hard to call. Germline-derived CDR1 and CDR2 are SGHKS and YYEKEE (reference sequence). This CDR3 region has 14 residues. The V and J ends lost 1 base and 3 bases respectively, with 10 bases between them.

The rearrangement links TRBV9 to TRBJ1-6, with 7 nucleotides matching TRBD1. This CDR3 comprises 15 residues. Germline CDR1 and CDR2: SGDLS and YYNGEE. The V segment lost 0 bases and the J segment 6 bases; nucleotides outside the gene matches: 3. CDR3 nucleotide sequence: TGTGCCAGCAGCGTAGATTACAGGGGTAATTCACCCCTCCACTTT. Its protein product is CASSVDYRGNSPLHF.